The 10 T cell receptor beta chains below come from one sample, sequenced in a study of shared clonotypes between healthy human individuals. Repertoires were generated with immunoSEQ multiplex PCR, while TCRdb's copy carries only in-frame clones and drops some. The table lists 950,000 to 1,300,000 clones, around 76% of them singletons. Sequenced sample: memory CD4+ T cells sorted from blood. Described subset: CD45RA-negative fraction. The receptors were gathered from a man aged 18 to 30 in good health.

The V and J genes are TRBV28 and TRBJ1-3; D call uncertain. In germline, CDR1 is MDHEN, CDR2 SYDVKM. Trimming stripped 4 bases from V and 8 bases from J, with 9 bases between. The CDR3 has 12 amino acids. For the CDR3, the DNA is TGTGCCAGCAGTTCACAGTGGGACACCATATATTTT. Amino acids: CASSSQWDTIYF.

The chain employs TRBV5-1 and TRBJ2-1; TRBD1 agrees at 8 bases. Germline CDR1 SGHRS, CDR2 YFSETQ. The junction had 4 bases not matched to a gene; V was cut back by 4 bases and J by 4 bases. The CDR3 loop spans 14 amino acids. The CDR3 loop reads CASSPGQAYNEQFF. The CDR3 nucleotides are TGCGCCAGCAGCCCGGGACAGGCGTACAATGAGCAGTTCTTC. Supplemented by reference TRBV5-1 and TRBJ2-1, the full variable domain reads KAGVTQTPRYLIKTRGQQVTLSCSPISGHRSVSWYQQTPGQGLQFLFEYFSETQRNKGNFPGRFSGRQFSNSRSEMNVSTLELGDSALYLCASSPGQAYNEQFFGPGTRLTVL.

A single count supports this clone. The chain joins TRBV5-1 to TRBJ2-3, with 7 bases lining up with TRBD2. With V trimmed by 3 bases and J by 2 bases, 6 bases remained unmatched. This CDR3 comprises 15 residues. Germline V gene sequence: CDR1 SGHRS, CDR2 YFSETQ. CDR3 amino acids: CASSSAGRNTDTQYF. DNA for the CDR3: TGCGCCAGCAGCTCAGCGGGGAGGAACACAGATACGCAGTATTTT.

The chain uses TRBV2 and TRBJ1-3; D is ambiguous. V lost 6 bases to trimming and J lost 2 bases, with 11 bases between them. Germline CDR1 reads SNHLY; CDR2 reads FYNNEI. The CDR3 runs to 14 residues. The CDR3 here is CASRTEAAGNTIYF. The CDR3 nucleotides are TGTGCCAGCAGAACCGAGGCGGCTGGAAACACCATATATTTT.

This chain joins TRBV18 and TRBJ2-7; tentative D call: TRBD2 (6 bases). Germline V gene sequence: CDR1 KGHSH, CDR2 LQKENI. Deletions cut 3 bases from V and 6 bases from J, with 12 bases between. The CDR3 covers 13 residues. DNA of the CDR3: TGTGCCAGCTCACCGTCGCGGGACGGCGAGCAGTACTTC. This translates into CASSPSRDGEQYF.

This clone showed up just a few times. DNA of the CDR3: TGTGCCAGCGGACAGGCTGCAACTAATGAAAAACTGTTTTTT. Protein sequence: CASGQAATNEKLFF. V and J are TRBV6-5 and TRBJ1-4; 7 bases map to TRBD1. Germline loops: CDR1 MNHEY, CDR2 SVGAGI. This CDR3 spans 14 amino acids. J gave up 0 bases and V 8 bases, and 3 bases lay outside the gene matches.

The chain uses TRBV28 and TRBJ2-7; 8 nucleotides match TRBD2. The germline V gene encodes CDR1 MDHEN and CDR2 SYDVKM. This CDR3 is built from 14 residues. The V gene end was trimmed by 2 bases and the J gene end by 6 bases; junction bases not matched to a gene: 6. The CDR3 DNA is TGTGCCAGCAGTTTAGCCAGCGGGAGTGGCGAGCAGTACTTC. This gives the protein CASSLASGSGEQYF.

CDR3 amino acids: CASSFVERHNYGYTF. CDR3 nucleotides: TGTGCCAGCAGCTTTGTAGAGCGTCATAACTATGGCTACACCTTC. This rearrangement joins TRBV5-4 to TRBJ1-2; D gene ambiguous. Germline CDR1 is SGHNT and CDR2 is YYREEE (reference sequence). There are 15 residues in the CDR3. V dropped 2 bases and J dropped 1 base, with 12 bases sitting between them.

To note about this clone: An end of the junction does not agree with germline; a read error may underlie this. Different DNA sequences within this sample yield the same CDR3. CDR3 sequence (DNA): TGTAGTGCTCGTGGGACAGGGGGGTTGTACTTC. Amino acid sequence: CSARGTGGLYF. V is TRBV20-1 and J is TRBJ2-7; 11 bases line up with TRBD1. Germline-derived CDR1 and CDR2 are DFQATT and SNEGSKA (reference sequence). The CDR3 contains 11 residues.

The chain joins TRBV27 to TRBJ1-2; D possibly corresponds to TRBD1 (6 bases). There are 13 residues in the CDR3. Trimming removed 5 bases at V and 5 bases at J, with 12 bases between. From germline, CDR1 is MNHEY and CDR2 SMNVEV (reference sequence). CDR3 DNA sequence: TGTGCCAGCAGTCCCCAGACAGGTTATGGCTACACCTTC. This gives the protein CASSPQTGYGYTF.